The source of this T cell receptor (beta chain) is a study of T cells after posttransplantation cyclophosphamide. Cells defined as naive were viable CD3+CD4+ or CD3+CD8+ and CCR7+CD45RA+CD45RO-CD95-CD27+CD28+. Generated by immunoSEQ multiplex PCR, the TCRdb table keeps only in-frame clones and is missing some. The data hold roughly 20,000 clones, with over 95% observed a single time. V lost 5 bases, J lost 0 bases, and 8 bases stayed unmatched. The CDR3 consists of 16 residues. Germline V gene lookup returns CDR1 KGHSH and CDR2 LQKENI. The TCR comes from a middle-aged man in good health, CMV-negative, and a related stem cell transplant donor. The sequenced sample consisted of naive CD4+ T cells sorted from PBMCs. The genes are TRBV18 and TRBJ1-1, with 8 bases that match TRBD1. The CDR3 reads CASSSDRASMNTEAFF. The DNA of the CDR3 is TGTGCCAGCTCATCGGACAGGGCCTCCATGAACACTGAAGCTTTCTTT.